The 23 T cell receptor beta chains below come from one sample, sequenced in a study of cytomegalovirus exposure and HLA in healthy donors. PCR involved 60 Vbeta and 13 Jbeta primers. Repertoires were generated with immunoSEQ multiplex PCR, while TCRdb's copy carries only in-frame clones and drops some. The table lists about 90,000 clones, around 78% of them singletons. The source material was PBMCs. These receptors came from a woman in her 40s in good health and CMV-seropositive.

The genes are TRBV25-1 and TRBJ1-6, with a possible D match to TRBD1 (6 bases). CDR3 size: 18 residues. Germline V gene sequence: CDR1 MGHDK, CDR2 SYGVNS. Trimming removed 6 bases at V and 6 bases at J, with 24 bases between. The CDR3 is CASSSSVVRRGANSPLHF. Here the CDR3 DNA reads TGTGCCAGCAGCTCTTCCGTTGTGCGTCGGGGGGCTAATTCACCCCTCCACTTT.

V and J are TRBV19 and TRBJ2-1, with 7 bases identical to TRBD1. The CDR3 totals 13 residues. Per the germline V gene, CDR1 is LNHDA and CDR2 is SQIVND (reference sequence). The V and J ends lost 7 bases and 3 bases, in that order; junction bases with no gene match: 3. CDR3 region: CASKGTDYNEQFF. The CDR3, as DNA: TGTGCCAGTAAAGGGACAGACTACAATGAGCAGTTCTTC.

The chain combines TRBV19 with TRBJ2-1; D not resolved. This CDR3 comprises 14 residues. Germline values: CDR1 LNHDA, CDR2 SQIVND (reference sequence). Trimming stripped 1 base from V and 14 bases from J, with 18 bases between. CDR3 bases: TGTGCCAGTAGTATAGGTTTTATGAGCGAAGTGAAGTTCTTC. Protein product: CASSIGFMSEVKFF.

The chain employs TRBV19 and TRBJ2-5, with 12 bases fitting TRBD1. V gave up 5 bases and J gave up 6 bases; unmatched junction bases: 7. The CDR3 runs to 15 residues. Germline loops: CDR1 LNHDA, CDR2 SQIVND (reference sequence). In DNA, the CDR3 is TGTGCCAGTAGTTGGGGACAGGGGGCGGTGAAGACCCAGTACTTC. Its protein product is CASSWGQGAVKTQYF. Based on the CDR3 plus reference TRBV19 and TRBJ2-5, the full variable domain is DGGITQSPKYLFRKEGQNVTLSCEQNLNHDAMYWYRQDPGQGLRLIYYSQIVNDFQKGDIAEGYSVSREKKESFPLTVTSAQKNPTAFYLCASSWGQGAVKTQYFGPGTRLLVL.

The chain joins TRBV6-5 to TRBJ1-2; D gene unclear. Germline V gives CDR1 MNHEY, CDR2 SVGAGI. V lost 6 bases and J lost 5, with 16 bases in between. The CDR3 covers 14 residues. The CDR3 region is CASSRGADTYGYTF. CDR3 coding DNA: TGTGCCAGCAGCCGCGGTGCGGATACTTATGGCTACACCTTC.

V is TRBV6-5 and J is TRBJ2-2; D gene ambiguous. Deletions cut 4 bases from V and 4 bases from J, with 7 bases between. Germline-derived CDR1 and CDR2 are MNHEY and SVGAGI. CDR3 length equals 13 residues. The CDR3 DNA follows: TGTGCCAGCAGTTCCACTTTCACCGGGGAGCTGTTTTTT. It specifies CASSSTFTGELFF.

V usage is TRBV29-1 and J usage is TRBJ2-3; tentative D call: TRBD1 (6 bases). The CDR3 has 15 residues. Trimming left V 4 bases short and J 1 base short, with 15 bases between. From germline, CDR1 is SQVTM and CDR2 ANQGSEA. CDR3 nucleotides: TGCAGCGTTGGGGGGCTAGGGCCTCGCACAGATACGCAGTATTTT. This codes for CSVGGLGPRTDTQYF.

The V and J genes are TRBV9 and TRBJ1-1, with TRBD1 identical over 9 bases. Germline trimming cut 4 bases from V and 6 bases from J; bases unmatched to any gene: 16. Germline loops: CDR1 SGDLS, CDR2 YYNGEE. The CDR3 totals 17 residues. CDR3 protein: CASSFGQGFTHSPEAFF. The CDR3 region has the DNA TGTGCCAGCAGCTTCGGACAGGGGTTTACTCATAGCCCTGAAGCTTTCTTT.

The J gene is TRBJ2-5, the V gene TRBV10-3; 9 bases agree with TRBD1. With the DNA end fitting TRBJ2-7 better, the J assignment may be wrong. The CDR3 length is 13 residues. Germline CDR1 and CDR2: ENHRY and SYGVKD. The CDR3 DNA reads TGTGCCATCAGTGAGACAGGGGGCGACGAGCAGTACTTC. Its translation: CAISETGGDEQYF.

This chain uses TRBV7-2 with TRBJ2-7, with TRBD2 as a possible D gene (5 bases). V lost 1 base, J lost 5 bases, and 12 bases lay in between. CDR1 SGHTA and CDR2 FQGNSA come from the germline V gene. The CDR3 runs to 14 residues. This chain's CDR3 is CASSLVSIGDEQYF. The CDR3 nucleotides are TGTGCCAGCAGCTTAGTAAGCATCGGGGACGAGCAGTACTTC.

This sequence joins TRBV27 and TRBJ2-3, with a possible D match to TRBD2 (7 bases). This CDR3 region has 16 residues. Germline CDR1 is MNHEY and CDR2 is SMNVEV (reference sequence). V lost 2 bases and J lost 1, with 13 bases in between. CDR3 amino acids: CASSLRGARGTDTQYF. As DNA, the CDR3 is TGTGCCAGCAGTTTACGGGGGGCGCGTGGCACAGATACGCAGTATTTT.

The rearrangement uses TRBV18 and TRBJ2-1; 8 nucleotides line up with TRBD2. This CDR3 is 16 amino acids long. V shed 3 bases, J shed 7 bases, and the junction held 11 bases outside the gene matches. From germline, CDR1 is KGHSH and CDR2 LQKENI. Written as DNA, the CDR3 is TGTGCCAGCTCACCGGTTTCCGGGAGGGCCTTAAATGAGCAGTTCTTC. Translated: CASSPVSGRALNEQFF.

V usage is TRBV2 and J usage is TRBJ1-4; no reliable D call. CDR1 and CDR2 from the germline V gene are SNHLY and FYNNEI. The V end lost 7 bases, the J end lost 8 bases, and 14 bases lay between the germline ends. This CDR3 contains 13 residues. The CDR3 here is CASNRMNREKLFF. CDR3 nucleotides: TGTGCCAGCAACAGAATGAATAGAGAAAAACTGTTTTTT.

The rearrangement joins TRBV7-2 to TRBJ2-1; 7 bases align to TRBD2. The length of the CDR3 is 17 residues. After removal of 4 bases from V and 2 bases from J, the junction contained 11 bases not matched to a gene. Germline V lookup: CDR1 SGHTA, CDR2 FQGNSA. The DNA of the CDR3 is TGTGCCAGCAGCTGGGGGAGGCGGACTAGAGCCTACAATGAGCAGTTCTTC. Its protein product is CASSWGRRTRAYNEQFF. Full variable domain (outside the CDR3, taken from reference TRBV7-2 and TRBJ2-1): GAGVSQSPSNKVTEKGKDVELRCDPISGHTALYWYRQSLGQGLEFLIYFQGNSAPDKSGLPSDRFSAERTGGSVSTLTIQRTQQEDSAVYLCASSWGRRTRAYNEQFFGPGTRLTVL.

The genes are TRBV7-2 and TRBJ2-4; 12 nucleotides align to TRBD1. The CDR3 loop spans 21 amino acids. Germline CDR1 is SGHTA and CDR2 is FQGNSA. V lost 0 bases to trimming and J lost 2 bases; unmatched junction nucleotides: 14. The CDR3 region is CASSLAPGQGAQGATKNIQYF. CDR3 nucleotides: TGTGCCAGCAGCTTAGCACCGGGACAGGGGGCGCAGGGGGCTACCAAAAACATTCAGTACTTC.

CDR3 amino acids: CASATGGYEQYF. CDR3 bases: TGTGCCAGCGCGACAGGGGGCTACGAGCAGTACTTC. The J gene is TRBJ2-7, the V gene TRBV28; 9 bases are shared with TRBD1. The germline CDR1 and CDR2 sequences are MDHEN and SYDVKM. This CDR3 has 12 residues. Germline trimming cut 8 bases from V and 3 bases from J; bases unmatched to any gene: 2.

The sample holds one count of this clone. This chain links TRBV6-1 with TRBJ2-1; 8 nucleotides match TRBD1. CDR3 length equals 13 residues. Germline CDR1 MNHNS, CDR2 SASEGT. V dropped 6 bases and J dropped 13; count of bases not matched to a gene: 11. CDR3 amino acids: CASSSTGGRPQFF. DNA of the CDR3: TGTGCCAGCAGCTCCACAGGGGGAAGGCCTCAGTTCTTC.

The rearrangement links TRBV5-6 to TRBJ2-7, with D unresolved. V was cut by 1 base and J by 2 bases, with 10 bases left in between. Germline V gene sequence: CDR1 SGHDT, CDR2 YYEEEE. The CDR3 consists of 14 residues. Written as DNA, the CDR3 is TGTGCCAGCAGCTTGCATAGACGGGCCTACGAGCAGTACTTC. It yields the protein CASSLHRRAYEQYF.

The CDR3 bases are TGTGCCAGCATGACAGGGACCTGGGGTGAGCAGTTCTTC. It codes for CASMTGTWGEQFF. The chain links TRBV6-5 to TRBJ2-1, with TRBD1 matching over 7 bases. J was trimmed by 9 bases and V by 7 bases; bases with no gene match: 9. Looked up from germline, CDR1 is MNHEY and CDR2 is SVGAGI. This CDR3 comprises 13 residues.

V gene TRBV11-3 combines with J gene TRBJ2-7, with TRBD1 matching 7 bases. There are 14 residues in the CDR3. V lost 5 bases to trimming and J lost 2 bases; unmatched junction nucleotides: 6. Per germline, CDR1 SGHNT and CDR2 YENEEA. In nucleotides, the CDR3 is TGTGCCAGCAGCGACCGGGACAGCCCCTACGAGCAGTACTTC. As protein: CASSDRDSPYEQYF.

The chain couples TRBV13 to TRBJ2-7; possibly TRBD1 for D (6 bases). Deletions cut 5 bases from V and 6 bases from J, with 11 bases between. This CDR3 has 12 amino acids. Germline lookup yields CDR1 PRHDT and CDR2 FYEKMQ (reference sequence). CDR3 in amino acids: CASSLQGREQYF. The CDR3 DNA follows: TGTGCCAGCAGCCTACAGGGACGCGAGCAGTACTTC.

The chain employs TRBV7-2 and TRBJ2-3; D might be TRBD1 (6 bases). Germline CDR1 SGHTA, CDR2 FQGNSA. V was pared by 4 bases and J by 0 bases, with 17 bases between. The CDR3 consists of 17 residues. CDR3 region: CASSSAFVGASTDTQYF. The CDR3, as DNA: TGTGCCAGCAGCTCCGCCTTTGTGGGGGCTAGCACAGATACGCAGTATTTT.

J is TRBJ2-1 and V is TRBV7-9; D gene uncertain. Germline V gene data show CDR1 as SEHNR and CDR2 as FQNEAQ (reference sequence). The V gene lost 1 base and the J gene lost 15 bases, with 10 bases spanning the gap. CDR3 length: 11 amino acids. In DNA, the CDR3 is TGTGCCAGCAGCTTAGGTACTCTGCTGTTCTTC. This translates into CASSLGTLLFF.